This note documents a single T cell receptor beta chain sequence. The CDR3 has 16 amino acids. Losses at the gene ends were 6 bases for V and 7 bases for J; bases not matched to a gene: 14. CDR1 and CDR2 from the germline V gene are MNHEY and SVGEGT. Per the authors' pipeline: By means of reference gene primer amplification, nucleated cell counts were estimated. Using immunoSEQ multiplex PCR, the repertoire was profiled, and TCRdb retains in-frame clones only, with some absent. D and trimming were read from the DNA, whereas the V and J calls and clone size are those reported in that table. The sample includes approximately 130,000 clones, roughly 79% seen only once; the top ten take around 20%. These data are taken from a study of blood T cell repertoires in COVID-19. At the level of the study: The samples span acute and convalescent COVID-19 from the United States, Italy and Spain. From T cells, B-cell-depleted T cells, or PBMCs came the material, which was cDNA or gDNA.

The sample taken for sequencing was peripheral blood. This TCR was recovered from a man aged 80 or over with acute or convalescent COVID-19. The gene calls are TRBV6-2 or TRBV6-3 and TRBJ1-5, with 8 nucleotides matching TRBD1. The CDR3 region has the DNA TGTGCCAGCAGCACATTCGGACAGGGTGGGAAGCAGCCCCAGCATTTT. Translating it yields CASSTFGQGGKQPQHF.